The sequence of this T cell receptor (beta chain) was determined in a study of immune evolution from preneoplasia to lung adenocarcinoma. Data came from immunoSEQ multiplex PCR; TCRdb stores just in-frame clones and leaves some out. Seen here are about 7,000 clones, 60% to 80% observed once, and the top ten hold 15% to 20%. The CDR3 sequence is 16 residues long. V was pared by 7 bases and J by 1 base, with 15 bases of the junction left unmatched. Per germline, CDR1 GTSNPN and CDR2 SVGIG (reference sequence). This clone was seen only a few times. Sequenced input: FFPE adjacent normal lung tissue. This TCR came from a person between 70 and 80 years old with lung adenocarcinoma. The chain combines TRBV30 with TRBJ1-1; 7 nucleotides align to TRBD1. CDR3 protein: CASSGSDTGANTEAFF. Here the CDR3 DNA reads TGTGCCTCGTCAGGTTCGGATACAGGGGCGAACACTGAAGCTTTCTTT.